The 17 T cell receptor beta chains below come from one sample, sequenced in a study of blood T cell repertoires in COVID-19. Only in-frame clones appear in the TCRdb table, and some are missing; sequencing was by immunoSEQ multiplex PCR. Of roughly 150,000 clones in the sample, roughly 90% were seen once. What was sequenced was peripheral blood. These receptors originate from a man aged 55 to 69 with active or convalescent COVID-19.

The chain combines TRBV19 with TRBJ1-1, with TRBD1 identical over 12 bases. The CDR3 is 17 amino acids. Trimming removed 4 bases from V and 0 bases from J; junction bases left unmatched: 6. Germline CDR1 reads LNHDA; CDR2 reads SQIVND (reference sequence). This chain's CDR3 is CASSNMGQGAMNTEAFF. The CDR3 nucleotides are TGTGCCAGTAGTAACATGGGACAGGGGGCGATGAACACTGAAGCTTTCTTT.

The chain uses TRBV19 and TRBJ2-3; D is undetermined. Germline CDR1 is LNHDA and CDR2 is SQIVND (reference sequence). The CDR3 extends over 12 amino acids. The V end lost 5 bases, the J end lost 2 bases, and 5 bases lay between the germline ends. The CDR3 bases are TGTGCCAGTAGTGAGAACACAGATACGCAGTATTTT. It translates to CASSENTDTQYF.

The CDR3 loop reads CASSGIGDRKRTEAFF. CDR3 nucleotide sequence: TGTGCCAGCAGTGGAATAGGGGACAGGAAAAGAACTGAAGCTTTCTTT. The chain joins TRBV25-1 to TRBJ1-1; 8 bases are a match to TRBD1. The CDR3 loop spans 16 amino acids. Germline V CDR1 and CDR2: MGHDK, SYGVNS. The V gene end was trimmed by 4 bases and the J gene end by 5 bases; junction bases not matched to a gene: 12.

The rearrangement joins TRBV6-5 to TRBJ1-3; D perhaps matches TRBD1 (5 bases). V was shortened by 7 bases and J by 0 bases, with 13 bases between the two germline ends. From germline, CDR1 is MNHEY and CDR2 SVGAGI. This CDR3 has 15 amino acids. The CDR3 coding sequence is TGTGCCAGCACCCCCCAGGGAGGCTCTGGAAACACCATATATTTT. It yields the protein CASTPQGGSGNTIYF.

The chain recombines TRBV7-8 with TRBJ2-2; 7 bases agree with TRBD2. Trimming took 1 base from V and 8 from J; bases not matched to a gene: 13. Germline CDR1 SGHVS, CDR2 FQNEAQ. The CDR3 has 17 residues. CDR3 residues: CASSLVPAGIVSGELFF. CDR3 DNA: TGTGCCAGCAGCTTAGTTCCAGCGGGGATAGTTTCAGGGGAGCTGTTTTTT.

This chain connects TRBV9 to TRBJ2-7, with 7 bases fitting TRBD1. CDR1 and CDR2 (germline): SGDLS, YYNGEE. The junction had 9 bases not matched to a gene; V was cut back by 0 bases and J by 3 bases. The CDR3 sequence is 16 residues long. DNA of the CDR3: TGTGCCAGCAGCGTAGCCCTTTCCGGGACAGTCTACGAGCAGTACTTC. It translates to CASSVALSGTVYEQYF.

The CDR3 coding sequence is TGTGCCAGCTCACCAACCGAGGTCGATCAGCCCCAGCATTTT. Its translation: CASSPTEVDQPQHF. The chain uses TRBV18 and TRBJ1-5; D uncertain. Per germline, CDR1 KGHSH and CDR2 LQKENI. The CDR3 is 14 amino acids. V shed 2 bases and J shed 5 bases, with 10 bases lying between them.

The genes are TRBV18 and TRBJ2-1; D gene unclear. CDR3 length equals 15 residues. CDR1 is KGHSH and CDR2 is LQKENI in the germline V gene. V lost 1 base, J lost 2 bases, and 9 bases lay in between. The CDR3 loop reads CASSPRASTYNEQFF. CDR3 bases: TGTGCCAGCTCACCACGGGCTTCCACCTACAATGAGCAGTTCTTC.

This clone appeared a few times. This rearrangement joins TRBV19 to TRBJ1-1, with 7 positions matching TRBD1. The germline CDR1 and CDR2 sequences are LNHDA and SQIVND (reference sequence). J lost 1 base, V lost 7 bases, and 6 bases had no gene match. The CDR3 sequence is 14 residues long. CDR3 sequence: CASNIQGTNTEAFF. Written as DNA, the CDR3 is TGTGCCAGTAACATACAGGGGACGAACACTGAAGCTTTCTTT.

This clone showed up just once. The chain has TRBV4-2 and TRBJ2-5; TRBD1 might be the D (5 bases). The CDR3 covers 16 residues. The germline V gene encodes CDR1 LGHNA and CDR2 YNFKEQ. With 3 bases removed from V and 0 bases from J, the gap between germline ends came to 14 bases. CDR3 DNA: TGTGCCAGCAGCCAGGTAGGGGTCGCGAACCAAGAGACCCAGTACTTC. This encodes CASSQVGVANQETQYF.

The V and J genes are TRBV2 and TRBJ1-6; tentatively, D is TRBD1 (5 bases). V was cut by 8 bases and J by 8 bases, with 13 bases left in between. The CDR3 is 13 amino acids. Germline-derived CDR1 and CDR2 are SNHLY and FYNNEI. DNA of the CDR3: TGTGCCAGCCTCGACAGCCTTCATTCACCCCTCCACTTT. Translated: CASLDSLHSPLHF.

J is TRBJ2-7 and V is TRBV20-1; 9 positions agree with TRBD2. The CDR3 covers 13 residues. Trimming took 3 bases from V and 4 from J; bases not matched to a gene: 4. The germline CDR1 and CDR2 sequences are DFQATT and SNEGSKA (reference sequence). CDR3 amino acids: CSASSGSRYEQYF. The CDR3 DNA reads TGCAGTGCTAGTAGCGGGAGTAGGTACGAGCAGTACTTC.

The rearrangement joins TRBV6-1 to TRBJ1-2, with 8 bases fitting TRBD1. CDR3 size: 15 residues. Losses at the gene ends were 2 bases for V and 7 bases for J; bases not matched to a gene: 9. CDR1 and CDR2 (germline): MNHNS, SASEGT. CDR3 residues: CASSERSDRVSGYTF. The DNA for the CDR3 is TGTGCCAGCAGTGAACGTTCGGACAGGGTGTCTGGCTACACCTTC.

The sample holds a few counts of this clone. Written as DNA, the CDR3 is TGCGCCAGCGGGGACAGGGGCACAGATACGCAGTATTTT. This encodes CASGDRGTDTQYF. The chain is built from TRBV5-1 and TRBJ2-3, with TRBD1 matching 9 bases. CDR3 size: 13 residues. Germline CDR1 reads SGHRS; CDR2 reads YFSETQ. The ends lost 7 bases at V and 1 base at J; junction bases unmatched: 1.

This clone came up a few times. This rearrangement joins TRBV19 to TRBJ2-2, with TRBD1 matching 7 bases. In germline, CDR1 is LNHDA, CDR2 SQIVND (reference sequence). The CDR3 consists of 15 residues. V was pared by 7 bases and J by 0 bases, with 5 bases of the junction left unmatched. The CDR3 DNA follows: TGTGCCAGTAAGACAGGGAGTACGAACACCGGGGAGCTGTTTTTT. Residues: CASKTGSTNTGELFF. Variable domain in full (rest from reference TRBV19 and TRBJ2-2): DGGITQSPKYLFRKEGQNVTLSCEQNLNHDAMYWYRQDPGQGLRLIYYSQIVNDFQKGDIAEGYSVSREKKESFPLTVTSAQKNPTAFYLCASKTGSTNTGELFFGEGSRLTVL.

V is TRBV5-4 and J is TRBJ2-1; TRBD2 matches at 11 bases. In germline, CDR1 is SGHNT, CDR2 YYREEE (reference sequence). The junction had 10 bases not matched to a gene; V was cut back by 4 bases and J by 7 bases. The CDR3 runs to 16 residues. The DNA of the CDR3 is TGTGCCAGCAGCCTGTGGGGTAGCGGGGGGGAAAATGAGCAGTTCTTC. Amino acid sequence: CASSLWGSGGENEQFF.

The gene calls are TRBV19 and TRBJ1-5; tentatively, D is TRBD1 (6 bases). The germline gives CDR1 LNHDA, CDR2 SQIVND (reference sequence). This CDR3 is built from 14 residues. V was cut by 0 bases and J by 7 bases, with 10 bases left in between. CDR3 in DNA: TGTGCCAGTAGTATAGATGACAGGACACAGCCCCAGCATTTT. Translated: CASSIDDRTQPQHF.